The clone carrying this T cell receptor (beta chain) showed up many times. Antigen specificity is unknown. The data belong to a study of blood T cells in healthy people across ages. The study's findings and limits: Researchers judged that diversity estimates from one million T cells fell short of true values.

The use of a sample-barcoded 5' primer and a J-beta primer mix characterized a second PCR of roughly 7 to 12 cycles. Every sample gave at least 2.5 million paired-end reads containing CDR3. One entry per CDR3 protein, called by TCRdb with MiXCR from the 5' RACE reads. The data show 600,000 or so distinct CDR3 sequences, with 40% to 55% seen just once and under 30% held by the top ten. Germline assignment: CDR1 SGHTA and CDR2 FQGTGA. Germline trimming cut 5 bases from V and 5 bases from J; bases unmatched to any gene: 4. There are 15 residues in the CDR3. Source material: blood. The V and J genes are TRBV7-3 and TRBJ2-1; 12 nucleotides agree with TRBD2. This receptor was obtained from a man at least 80 years old in good health. In nucleotides, the CDR3 is TGTGCCAGCAGCCCCCGACTAGCGGGGGACAATGAGCAGTTCTTC. This sequence encodes CASSPRLAGDNEQFF.